The rows below give T cell receptor beta chains drawn from one sample of a study of blood T cell repertoires in COVID-19. TCRdb's copy holds only in-frame clones and misses some; the assay was immunoSEQ multiplex PCR. This sample has about 490,000 clones, with 80% to 90% found just once. Sample: peripheral blood. The receptor source for this set is a human donor in a cohort sampled during active COVID-19. Both conserved end residues are part of each CDR3. A D gene is named only where the DNA matches it firmly. Clone size, where shown, is once, few, many, or a class for clones that have expanded.

length: 12; V: TRBV30; size: -; J: TRBJ1-2; D: -; CDR3: CAWTQGNYGYTF; DNA: TGTGCCTGGACCCAGGGGAACTATGGCTACACCTTC
length: 15; V: TRBV9; size: few; J: TRBJ1-1; D: TRBD1; CDR3: CASSVSTGGGTEAFF; DNA: TGTGCCAGCAGCGTATCAACAGGGGGCGGCACTGAAGCTTTCTTT
length: 15; V: TRBV7-3; size: -; J: TRBJ2-5; D: -; CDR3: CASSPGETEQETQYF; DNA: TGTGCCAGCAGCCCGGGAGAGACGGAGCAAGAGACCCAGTACTTC
length: 16; V: TRBV19; size: -; J: TRBJ2-2; D: -; CDR3: CASSSLAVANTGELFF; DNA: TGTGCCAGTAGCTCCCTCGCGGTCGCGAACACCGGGGAGCTGTTTTTT
length: 12; V: TRBV14; size: -; J: TRBJ1-2; D: -; CDR3: CASSLRAGGYTF; DNA: TGTGCCAGCAGCCTGAGGGCGGGGGGCTACACCTTC
length: 13; V: TRBV6-5; size: -; J: TRBJ2-7; D: TRBD1; CDR3: CASRIDRDYEQYF; DNA: TGTGCCAGCAGGATTGACAGGGACTACGAGCAGTACTTC
length: 13; V: TRBV27; size: -; J: TRBJ1-5; D: -; CDR3: CASSLTRNQPQHF; DNA: TGTGCCAGCAGTTTAACGAGGAATCAGCCCCAGCATTTT
length: 15; V: TRBV7-3; size: -; J: TRBJ2-3; D: TRBD1; CDR3: CASSSRQGATDTQYF; DNA: TGTGCCAGCAGCTCCAGACAGGGGGCTACAGATACGCAGTATTTT
length: 14; V: TRBV7-9; size: -; J: TRBJ2-7; D: TRBD2; CDR3: CASRHGSGSYEQYF; DNA: TGTGCCAGCAGGCACGGAAGCGGGAGTTACGAGCAGTACTTC
length: 12; V: TRBV6-5; size: -; J: TRBJ1-5; D: TRBD1; CDR3: CASKTGYQPQHF; DNA: TGTGCCAGCAAGACAGGGTATCAGCCCCAGCATTTT
length: 13; V: TRBV18; size: -; J: TRBJ2-7; D: TRBD1; CDR3: CASSPETGGEQYF; DNA: TGTGCCAGCTCACCAGAGACAGGGGGCGAGCAGTACTTC
length: 14; V: TRBV7-3; size: -; J: TRBJ1-1; D: TRBD1; CDR3: CASSPHRGGAEAFF; DNA: TGTGCCAGCAGCCCCCACAGGGGGGGGGCTGAAGCTTTCTTT
length: 17; V: TRBV4-1; size: -; J: TRBJ1-2; D: -; CDR3: CASSQDGGFQGYYGYTF; DNA: TGCGCCAGCAGCCAAGATGGGGGATTCCAGGGGTATTATGGCTACACCTTC
length: 12; V: TRBV11-2; size: -; J: TRBJ1-1; D: -; CDR3: CASSRWAAEAFF; DNA: TGTGCCAGCAGCCGTTGGGCCGCTGAAGCTTTCTTT